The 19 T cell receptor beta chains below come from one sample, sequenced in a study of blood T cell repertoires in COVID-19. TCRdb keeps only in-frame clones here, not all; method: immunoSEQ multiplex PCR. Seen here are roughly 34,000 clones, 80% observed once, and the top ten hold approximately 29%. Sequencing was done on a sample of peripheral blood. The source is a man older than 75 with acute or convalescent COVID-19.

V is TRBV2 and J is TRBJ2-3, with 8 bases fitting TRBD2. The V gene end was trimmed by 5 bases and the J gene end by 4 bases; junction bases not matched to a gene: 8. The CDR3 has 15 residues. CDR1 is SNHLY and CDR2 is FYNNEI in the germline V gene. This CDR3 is CASSTEGLGADTQYF. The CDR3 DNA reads TGTGCCAGCAGTACTGAGGGACTAGGGGCAGATACGCAGTATTTT.

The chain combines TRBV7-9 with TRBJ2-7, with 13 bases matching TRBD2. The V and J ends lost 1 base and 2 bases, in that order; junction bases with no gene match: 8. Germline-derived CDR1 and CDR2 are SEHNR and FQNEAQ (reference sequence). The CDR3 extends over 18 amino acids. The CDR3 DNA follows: TGTGCCAGCAGCTTAGTGCCGGGACTAGCGGGAAAAACCTACGAGCAGTACTTC. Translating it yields CASSLVPGLAGKTYEQYF.

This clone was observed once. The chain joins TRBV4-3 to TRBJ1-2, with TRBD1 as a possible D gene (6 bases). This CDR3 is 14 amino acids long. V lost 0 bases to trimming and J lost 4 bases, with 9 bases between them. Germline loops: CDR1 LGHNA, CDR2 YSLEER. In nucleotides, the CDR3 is TGCGCCAGCAGCCAAGATACAGGGCCCTATGGCTACACCTTC. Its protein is CASSQDTGPYGYTF.

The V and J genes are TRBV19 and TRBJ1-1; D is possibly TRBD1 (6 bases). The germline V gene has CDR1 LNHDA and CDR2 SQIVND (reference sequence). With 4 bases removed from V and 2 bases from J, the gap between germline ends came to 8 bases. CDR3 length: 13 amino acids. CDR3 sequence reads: CASSRDINTEAFF. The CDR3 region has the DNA TGTGCCAGTAGTAGGGACATAAACACTGAAGCTTTCTTT.

The CDR3, as DNA: TGTGCCAGCAGTCGGACATTTGGGGGCAATCAGCCCCAGCATTTT. Its protein is CASSRTFGGNQPQHF. This chain uses TRBV5-6 with TRBJ1-5; maybe TRBD1 (5 bases). The length of the CDR3 is 15 residues. Germline lookup yields CDR1 SGHDT and CDR2 YYEEEE. V was trimmed by 5 bases and J by 2 bases, leaving 14 bases between them.

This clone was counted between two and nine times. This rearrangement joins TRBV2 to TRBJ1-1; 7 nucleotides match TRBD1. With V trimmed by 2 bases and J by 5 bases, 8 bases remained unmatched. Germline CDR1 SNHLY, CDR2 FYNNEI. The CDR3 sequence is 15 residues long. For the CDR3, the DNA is TGTGCCAGCAGTGAACAGGGGGTGATGGGGACTGAAGCTTTCTTT. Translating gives CASSEQGVMGTEAFF.

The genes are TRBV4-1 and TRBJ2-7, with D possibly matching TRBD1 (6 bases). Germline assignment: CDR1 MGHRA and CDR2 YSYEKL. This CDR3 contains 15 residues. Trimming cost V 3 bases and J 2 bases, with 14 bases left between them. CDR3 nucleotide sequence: TGCGCCAGCAGCCATGCCCGTACAGGGACCTACGAGCAGTACTTC. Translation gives CASSHARTGTYEQYF.

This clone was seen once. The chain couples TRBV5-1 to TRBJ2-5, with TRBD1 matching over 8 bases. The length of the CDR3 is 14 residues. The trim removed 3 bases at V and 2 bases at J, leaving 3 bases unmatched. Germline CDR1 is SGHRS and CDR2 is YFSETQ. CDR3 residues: CASSSGQGQETQYF. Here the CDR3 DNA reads TGCGCCAGCAGCTCCGGACAGGGACAAGAGACCCAGTACTTC. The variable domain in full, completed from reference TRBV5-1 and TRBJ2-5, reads KAGVTQTPRYLIKTRGQQVTLSCSPISGHRSVSWYQQTPGQGLQFLFEYFSETQRNKGNFPGRFSGRQFSNSRSEMNVSTLELGDSALYLCASSSGQGQETQYFGPGTRLLVL.

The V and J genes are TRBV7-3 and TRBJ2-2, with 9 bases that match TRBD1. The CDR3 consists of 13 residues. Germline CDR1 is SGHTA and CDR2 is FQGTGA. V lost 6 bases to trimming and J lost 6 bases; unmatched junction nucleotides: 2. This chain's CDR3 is CASSGTGSGELFF. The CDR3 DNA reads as TGTGCCAGCAGTGGGACAGGGTCCGGGGAGCTGTTTTTT.

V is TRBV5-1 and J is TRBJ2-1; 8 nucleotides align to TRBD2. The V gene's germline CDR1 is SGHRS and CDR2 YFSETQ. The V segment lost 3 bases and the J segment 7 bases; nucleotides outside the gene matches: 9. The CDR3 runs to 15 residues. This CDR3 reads CASSSTSANVNEQFF. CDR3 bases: TGCGCCAGCAGCTCGACTAGCGCCAACGTAAATGAGCAGTTCTTC.

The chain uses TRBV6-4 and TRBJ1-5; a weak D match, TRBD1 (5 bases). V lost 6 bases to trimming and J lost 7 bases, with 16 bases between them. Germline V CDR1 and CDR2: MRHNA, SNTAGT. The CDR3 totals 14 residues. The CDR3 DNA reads TGTGCCAGCAGCCCCGCGGGGGGACGCCAGCCCCAGCATTTT. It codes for CASSPAGGRQPQHF.

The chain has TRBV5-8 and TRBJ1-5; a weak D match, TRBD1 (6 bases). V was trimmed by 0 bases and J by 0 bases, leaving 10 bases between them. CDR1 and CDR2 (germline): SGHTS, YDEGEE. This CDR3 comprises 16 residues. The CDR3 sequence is CASSLGGLRSNQPQHF. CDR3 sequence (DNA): TGTGCCAGCAGCTTGGGGGGGCTCCGTAGCAATCAGCCCCAGCATTTT.

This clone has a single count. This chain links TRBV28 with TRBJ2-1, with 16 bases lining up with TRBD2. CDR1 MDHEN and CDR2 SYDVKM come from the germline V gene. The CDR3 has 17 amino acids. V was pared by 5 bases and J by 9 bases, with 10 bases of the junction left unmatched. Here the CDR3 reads CASSAPGLAGGLSEQFF. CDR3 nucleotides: TGTGCCAGCAGTGCCCCGGGACTAGCGGGGGGGCTCTCTGAGCAGTTCTTC.

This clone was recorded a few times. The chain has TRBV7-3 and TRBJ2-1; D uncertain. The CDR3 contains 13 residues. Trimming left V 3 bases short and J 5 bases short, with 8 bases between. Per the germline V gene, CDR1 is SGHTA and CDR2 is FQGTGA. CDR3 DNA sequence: TGTGCCAGCAGCTTCGGAGAAAACAATGAGCAGTTCTTC. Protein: CASSFGENNEQFF.

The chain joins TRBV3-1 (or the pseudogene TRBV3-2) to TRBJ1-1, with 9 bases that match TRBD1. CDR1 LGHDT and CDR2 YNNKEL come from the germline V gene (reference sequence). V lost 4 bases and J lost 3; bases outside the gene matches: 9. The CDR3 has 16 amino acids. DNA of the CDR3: TGTGCCAGCAGCCGGGACAGGGTAGGATTGGACACTGAAGCTTTCTTT. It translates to CASSRDRVGLDTEAFF.

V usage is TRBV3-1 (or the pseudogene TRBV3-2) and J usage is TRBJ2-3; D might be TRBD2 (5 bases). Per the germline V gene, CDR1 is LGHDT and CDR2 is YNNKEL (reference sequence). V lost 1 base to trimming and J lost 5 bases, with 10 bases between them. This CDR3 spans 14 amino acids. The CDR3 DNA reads TGTGCCAGCAGCCAAGTCGGGAAGGGAGATACGCAGTATTTT. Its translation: CASSQVGKGDTQYF.

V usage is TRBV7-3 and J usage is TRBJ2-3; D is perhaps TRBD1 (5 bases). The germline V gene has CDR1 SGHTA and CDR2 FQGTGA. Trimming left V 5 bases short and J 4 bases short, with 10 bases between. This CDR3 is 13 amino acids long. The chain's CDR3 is CASSGPGSDTQYF. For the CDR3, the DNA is TGTGCCAGCAGCGGCCCAGGGTCAGATACGCAGTATTTT.

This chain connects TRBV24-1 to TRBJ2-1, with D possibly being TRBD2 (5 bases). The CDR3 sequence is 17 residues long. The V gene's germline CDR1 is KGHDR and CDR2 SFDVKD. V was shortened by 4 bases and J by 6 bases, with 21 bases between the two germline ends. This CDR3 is CATSDSGLRHGGNEQFF. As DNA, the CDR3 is TGTGCCACCAGTGACAGTGGACTCAGACACGGTGGCAATGAGCAGTTCTTC.

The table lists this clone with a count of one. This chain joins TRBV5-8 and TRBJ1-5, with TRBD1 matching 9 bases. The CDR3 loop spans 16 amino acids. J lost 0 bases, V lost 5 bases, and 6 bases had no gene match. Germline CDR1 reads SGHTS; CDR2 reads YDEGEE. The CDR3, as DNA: TGTGCCAGCAGGGTAGGACAGGGGAATAGCAATCAGCCCCAGCATTTT. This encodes CASRVGQGNSNQPQHF.